This T cell receptor beta chain was retrieved from a study of blood T cell repertoires in COVID-19. Study context: Samples representing acute and convalescent COVID-19 were sourced from the United States, Italy and Spain.

Across about two dozen US areas, participants ranged in age from roughly 18 to 95 years. Participants' own reports of clinical history determined their cohort assignment. Germline lookup yields CDR1 MDHEN and CDR2 SYDVKM. The length of the CDR3 is 15 residues. V dropped 5 bases and J dropped 5 bases, with 18 bases sitting between them. How the authors handled the data: Researchers report that nucleated cell counts were estimated from reference gene primer amplification. The method was immunoSEQ multiplex PCR; TCRdb's version includes in-frame clones alone and lacks a portion of them. That table is the source of V, J and clone size, and D and trimming were worked out from the DNA. This table holds approximately 250,000 clones, roughly four fifths found once.

The receptor comes from a man aged 25 to 45 with acute COVID-19. The chain recombines TRBV28 with TRBJ1-2, with a possible D match to TRBD1 (5 bases). Sequencing used PBMCs or T cells enriched from blood (not recorded which). CDR3 bases: TGTGCCAGCAGTCCGACGGCAGGACACCAATATGGCTACACCTTC. This translates into CASSPTAGHQYGYTF.